The 13 T cell receptor beta chains below were found in one sample sequenced in a study of T cells in localized non-small cell lung cancer. Using immunoSEQ multiplex PCR, the repertoire was profiled, and TCRdb retains in-frame clones only, with some absent. The top ten hold roughly 17% of the sample, which has about 2,100 clones, about 30% seen once. Here the sequenced sample was lung tumor tissue, taken before any cancer treatment. The source of these receptors is a male donor older than 55 with stage III lung adenocarcinoma.

This clone has only a few counts. In DNA, the CDR3 is TGTGCCAGCCGCGGACAGGTGAACTATGGCTACACCTTC. Amino acids: CASRGQVNYGYTF. V gene TRBV18 combines with J gene TRBJ1-2, with 7 bases lining up with TRBD1. There are 13 residues in the CDR3. Unmatched junction bases numbered 5, after V lost 8 bases and J lost 2 bases. Germline loops: CDR1 KGHSH, CDR2 LQKENI.

This clone was detected a few times. J is TRBJ1-2 and V is TRBV6-8, with D uncertain. The V gene's germline CDR1 is MNHGY and CDR2 SAAAGT. The CDR3 runs to 16 residues. Trimming removed 6 bases from V and 5 bases from J, with 22 bases in between. CDR3 loop: CASRRGQNLKLYGYTF. For the CDR3, the DNA is TGTGCCAGCAGGCGGGGTCAGAACCTGAAATTATATGGCTACACCTTC.

This clone was found a few times. The chain couples TRBV19 to TRBJ1-2, with D unresolved. Germline CDR1 LNHDA, CDR2 SQIVND (reference sequence). This CDR3 has 12 amino acids. V lost 5 bases and J 2 bases, leaving 6 bases between the germline ends. The CDR3 nucleotides read TGTGCCAGTAGTCCTTTGAACTATGGCTACACCTTC. Encoded protein: CASSPLNYGYTF.

The chain links TRBV11-3 to TRBJ2-3; 9 positions agree with TRBD2. The germline CDR1 and CDR2 sequences are SGHNT and YENEEA. CDR3 length equals 16 residues. With V trimmed by 0 bases and J by 3 bases, 4 bases remained unmatched. The CDR3 DNA is TGTGCCAGCAGCTTAGATACAGCGGGAGGAACAGATACGCAGTATTTT. Translation: CASSLDTAGGTDTQYF.

The chain links TRBV6-8 to TRBJ2-6; no clear D gene. Germline CDR1 and CDR2: MNHGY and SAAAGT. The CDR3 runs to 18 residues. Trimming removed 5 bases at V and 0 bases at J, with 17 bases between. The CDR3 nucleotides read TGTGCCAGCAGTGATCAACCTACGTCCCTCTCTGGGGCCAACGTCCTGACTTTC. Translating gives CASSDQPTSLSGANVLTF.

This clone has only a few counts. The chain combines TRBV29-1 with TRBJ2-2; D is ambiguous. This CDR3 comprises 14 residues. Trimming removed 4 bases at V and 5 bases at J, with 14 bases between. Germline values: CDR1 SQVTM, CDR2 ANQGSEA. The DNA for the CDR3 is TGCAGCGTTGGAGAGACAACCCAAACCGGGGAGCTGTTTTTT. Translation: CSVGETTQTGELFF.

This clone qualifies as large. The rearrangement uses TRBV4-1 and TRBJ2-3; tentatively, D is TRBD1 (6 bases). Germline lookup yields CDR1 MGHRA and CDR2 YSYEKL. The CDR3 consists of 14 residues. V was cut by 4 bases and J by 2 bases, with 10 bases left in between. CDR3 sequence: CASSLGQNTDTQYF. The CDR3 nucleotides read TGCGCCAGCAGCCTCGGACAGAACACAGATACGCAGTATTTT.

The chain links TRBV29-1 to TRBJ1-2; D not resolved. Per the germline V gene, CDR1 is SQVTM and CDR2 is ANQGSEA. The ends were cut back, 7 bases at V and 4 bases at J, with 13 bases in the middle. This CDR3 is 12 amino acids long. The CDR3 DNA follows: TGCAGCGCCACCCTCACTACCTATGGCTACACCTTC. This gives the protein CSATLTTYGYTF.

This clone was picked up a small number of times. The V gene is TRBV11-3, the J gene TRBJ2-7; a weak D match, TRBD1 (7 bases). CDR3 size: 16 residues. V shed 4 bases and J shed 3 bases, with 19 bases lying between them. Germline V CDR1 and CDR2: SGHNT, YENEEA. The CDR3 loop is CASSSYHNRGGYEQYF. For the CDR3, the DNA is TGTGCCAGCAGCTCGTACCACAACAGGGGAGGCTACGAGCAGTACTTC.

The chain carries TRBV10-2 and TRBJ2-1, with D possibly being TRBD1 (6 bases). The CDR3 covers 14 residues. Looked up from germline, CDR1 is WSHSY and CDR2 is SAAADI. V lost 4 bases to trimming and J lost 6 bases, with 13 bases between them. CDR3 amino acids: CASSAPGAGNEQFF. The CDR3 coding sequence is TGCGCCAGCAGTGCTCCAGGGGCCGGCAATGAGCAGTTCTTC.

This clone was picked up a small number of times. Here the CDR3 DNA reads TGTGCCAGCAGTTTCGGGGCAGGACTGACAGATACGCAGTATTTT. This encodes CASSFGAGLTDTQYF. This chain uses TRBV28 with TRBJ2-3; either TRBD1 or TRBD2 may fit D (5 bases each). CDR1 is MDHEN, CDR2 SYDVKM, per germline. Trimming cost V 3 bases and J 3 bases, with 13 bases left between them. The CDR3 totals 15 residues.

The chain combines TRBV29-1 with TRBJ2-2; TRBD2 matches 9 bases. J was trimmed by 0 bases and V by 7 bases; bases with no gene match: 0. This CDR3 has 13 residues. Per the germline V gene, CDR1 is SQVTM and CDR2 is ANQGSEA. CDR3 nucleotide sequence: TGCAGCGCTAGCGGGGCGAACACCGGGGAGCTGTTTTTT. Its translation: CSASGANTGELFF.

This clone was counted only a few times. V and J are TRBV6-8 and TRBJ2-7; D is undetermined. Trimming took 4 bases from V and 8 from J, leaving 12 bases between them. The CDR3 has 12 residues. Germline CDR1 and CDR2: MNHGY and SAAAGT. The CDR3 DNA reads TGTGCCAGCAGTTCGGACCGGACCAAGCAGTACTTC. Protein sequence: CASSSDRTKQYF.